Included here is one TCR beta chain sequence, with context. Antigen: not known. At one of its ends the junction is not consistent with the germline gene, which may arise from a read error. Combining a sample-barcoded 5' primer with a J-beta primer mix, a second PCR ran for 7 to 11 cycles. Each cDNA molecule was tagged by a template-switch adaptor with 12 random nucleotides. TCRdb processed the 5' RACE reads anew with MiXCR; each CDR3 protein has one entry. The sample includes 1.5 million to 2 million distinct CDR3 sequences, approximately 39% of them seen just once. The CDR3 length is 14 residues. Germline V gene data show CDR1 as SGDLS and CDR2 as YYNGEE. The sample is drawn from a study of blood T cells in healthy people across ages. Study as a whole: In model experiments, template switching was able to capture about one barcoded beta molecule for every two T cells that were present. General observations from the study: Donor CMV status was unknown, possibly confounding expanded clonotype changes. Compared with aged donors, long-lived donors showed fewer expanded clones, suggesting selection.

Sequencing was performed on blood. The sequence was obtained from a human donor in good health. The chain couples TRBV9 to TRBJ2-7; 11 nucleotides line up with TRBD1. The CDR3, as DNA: TGTGCCAGCAGCGGGGGACAGGGGGAAAGCGAGCGGTACTTC. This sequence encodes CASSGGQGESERYF. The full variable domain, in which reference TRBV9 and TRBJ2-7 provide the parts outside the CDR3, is DSGVTQTPKHLITATGQRVTLRCSPRSGDLSVYWYQQSLDQGLQFLIQYYNGEERAKGNILERFSAQQFPDLHSELNLSSLELGDSALYFCASSGGQGESERYFGPGTRLTVT.